The 32 T cell receptor beta chains below were found in one sample sequenced in a study of neoadjuvant nivolumab and ipilimumab in lung cancer. Using immunoSEQ multiplex PCR, the repertoire was profiled, and TCRdb retains in-frame clones only, with some absent. In the table there are a few thousand clones, around 70% of which are singletons. Here the sequenced sample was tumor tissue, taken after neoadjuvant nivolumab, alone or with ipilimumab, at or shortly before surgery. The receptor source for this set is an adult with non-small cell lung cancer.

This clone was observed a single time. The CDR3 DNA is TGTGCCAGCAGCCCGGGGGGGTCTGAGACCCAGTACTTC. It codes for CASSPGGSETQYF. The rearrangement links TRBV5-6 to TRBJ2-5; 8 nucleotides agree with TRBD2. This CDR3 has 13 residues. Germline assignment: CDR1 SGHDT and CDR2 YYEEEE. Trimming took 4 bases from V and 5 from J; bases not matched to a gene: 4.

This sequence joins TRBV4-3 and TRBJ1-1; D is undetermined. The germline V gene has CDR1 LGHNA and CDR2 YSLEER. The CDR3 sequence is 17 residues long. V was trimmed by 4 bases and J by 0 bases, leaving 18 bases between them. The CDR3 coding sequence is TGCGCCAGCAGCCGGGAACCCTGGGAGGGCTTGAACACTGAAGCTTTCTTT. As protein: CASSREPWEGLNTEAFF.

This clone was detected a few times. This rearrangement joins TRBV4-3 to TRBJ1-6; D is uncertain. Germline CDR1 reads LGHNA; CDR2 reads YSLEER. The V end lost 0 bases, the J end lost 10 bases, and 7 bases lay between the germline ends. This CDR3 contains 13 residues. The CDR3 sequence: CASSQDLLSPLHF. The CDR3 DNA reads as TGCGCCAGCAGCCAAGACTTATTGTCACCCCTCCACTTT.

This clone was counted a single time. V is TRBV5-6 and J is TRBJ2-5; 7 nucleotides match TRBD2. This CDR3 region has 14 residues. V shed 0 bases and J 4 bases; nucleotides not matched to a gene: 3. Germline CDR1 is SGHDT and CDR2 is YYEEEE. The CDR3 DNA reads as TGTGCCAGCAGCTTGGGTGGGGGGGTAGAGACCCAGTACTTC. Translation gives CASSLGGGVETQYF.

This clone was seen more than once but under ten times. This sequence joins TRBV15 and TRBJ2-6; D unclear. The CDR3 is 17 residues long. V was shortened by 1 base and J by 1 base, with 11 bases between the two germline ends. CDR1 is LNHNV, CDR2 YYDKDF, per germline (reference sequence). CDR3 in amino acids: CATSRAGPRSGANVLTF. Written as DNA, the CDR3 is TGTGCCACCAGCAGAGCGGGTCCCCGATCTGGGGCCAACGTCCTGACTTTC.

In this sample, this clone is large (0.1 to 1%). This rearrangement joins TRBV7-6 to TRBJ2-7; D unclear. The CDR3 has 13 amino acids. Trimming left V 5 bases short and J 3 bases short, with 11 bases between. Germline CDR1 reads SGHVS; CDR2 reads FNYEAQ. The CDR3 DNA reads TGTGCCAGCAGCCCTGGACCTAACTACGAGCAGTACTTC. It yields the protein CASSPGPNYEQYF. Full variable domain (outside the CDR3, taken from reference TRBV7-6 and TRBJ2-7): GAGVSQSPRYKVTKRGQDVALRCDPISGHVSLYWYRQALGQGPEFLTYFNYEAQQDKSGLPNDRFSAERPEGSISTLTIQRTEQRDSAMYRCASSPGPNYEQYFGPGTRLTVT.

This rearrangement joins TRBV14 to TRBJ1-2, with D tentatively TRBD1 (6 bases). CDR1 is SGHDN, CDR2 FVKESK, per germline. Trimming cost V 0 bases and J 3 bases, with 11 bases left between them. The CDR3 contains 15 residues. In DNA form, the CDR3 reads TGTGCCAGCAGCCAAGAACGGACAGACTACTATGGCTACACCTTC. Its protein is CASSQERTDYYGYTF.

This chain links TRBV18 with TRBJ1-2; D perhaps matches TRBD1 (6 bases). Germline values: CDR1 KGHSH, CDR2 LQKENI. The CDR3 contains 13 residues. V shed 6 bases and J shed 3 bases, with 11 bases lying between them. As DNA, the CDR3 is TGTGCCAGCTCCCCGCCAGGGGACTATGGCTACACCTTC. The encoded protein is CASSPPGDYGYTF.

J is TRBJ1-1 and V is TRBV4-2; D possibly corresponds to TRBD1 (6 bases). The V gene's germline CDR1 is LGHNA and CDR2 YNFKEQ. This CDR3 has 13 residues. Between the trimmed V and J ends, which lost 4 bases and 4 bases, there was a span of 10 bases. CDR3 nucleotides: TGTGCCAGCAGCCGAACAGGGTCCACTGAAGCTTTCTTT. This translates into CASSRTGSTEAFF.

In DNA form, the CDR3 reads TGTGCCAGCAGCGTCGGGACACTGAACACTGAAGCTTTCTTT. It specifies CASSVGTLNTEAFF. The chain has TRBV9 and TRBJ1-1; tentative D call: TRBD1 (6 bases). This CDR3 contains 14 residues. Germline lookup yields CDR1 SGDLS and CDR2 YYNGEE. The V end was cut by 2 bases, the J end by 0 bases, with 8 bases between.

The genes are TRBV5-6 and TRBJ2-3; D tentatively reads TRBD1 or TRBD2 (5 bases each). CDR3 length: 17 amino acids. V was shortened by 3 bases and J by 0 bases, with 17 bases between the two germline ends. CDR1 is SGHDT and CDR2 is YYEEEE in the germline V gene. The CDR3 loop reads CASSSRDDIASTDTQYF. The CDR3 DNA sequence: TGTGCCAGCAGCTCCCGGGACGACATAGCTAGCACAGATACGCAGTATTTT.

The chain combines TRBV7-9 with TRBJ2-3, with D possibly called TRBD1 or TRBD2 (5 bases each). In germline, CDR1 is SEHNR, CDR2 FQNEAQ (reference sequence). The ends were cut back, 2 bases at V and 6 bases at J, with 12 bases in the middle. This CDR3 is 14 amino acids long. In DNA form, the CDR3 reads TGTGCCAGCAGCTTAAAGGGGCGAGGGGATACGCAGTATTTT. As protein: CASSLKGRGDTQYF.

V gene TRBV5-4 combines with J gene TRBJ1-2; D possibly corresponds to TRBD1 (6 bases). Trimming pared 1 base from V and 0 bases from J, leaving 10 bases between. The CDR3 consists of 15 residues. Germline V CDR1 and CDR2: SGHNT, YYREEE (reference sequence). CDR3 in amino acids: CASSLPGQSNYGYTF. CDR3 DNA: TGTGCCAGCAGCTTGCCCGGACAGTCTAACTATGGCTACACCTTC.

The rearrangement links TRBV6-6 to TRBJ2-1; D not resolved. V gave up 5 bases and J gave up 6 bases, with 14 bases separating them. The CDR3 is 14 amino acids. Germline V CDR1 and CDR2: MNHNY, SVGAGI (reference sequence). The CDR3 loop reads CASSPRAAVNEQFF. The CDR3 DNA is TGTGCCAGCAGTCCCCGGGCGGCAGTCAATGAGCAGTTCTTC.

V gene TRBV27 combines with J gene TRBJ1-5; D possibly corresponds to TRBD1 (5 bases). Per the germline V gene, CDR1 is MNHEY and CDR2 is SMNVEV (reference sequence). The CDR3 is 15 residues long. Deletions cut 5 bases from V and 6 bases from J, with 17 bases between. DNA for the CDR3: TGTGCCAGCAGTCCACAAGGGACCCCTAGTCAGCCCCAGCATTTT. It translates to CASSPQGTPSQPQHF.

This chain joins TRBV5-1 and TRBJ2-3; possible D gene TRBD2, 7 bases. Per the germline V gene, CDR1 is SGHRS and CDR2 is YFSETQ. CDR3 length: 13 amino acids. The ends were cut back, 4 bases at V and 4 bases at J, with 10 bases in the middle. The CDR3 here is CASSPGGPDTQYF. CDR3 coding DNA: TGCGCCAGCAGCCCGGGGGGCCCAGATACGCAGTATTTT.

J is TRBJ2-5 and V is TRBV5-4, with 12 bases aligning to TRBD2. Germline CDR1 SGHNT, CDR2 YYREEE (reference sequence). V shed 8 bases, J shed 2 bases, and the junction held 4 bases outside the gene matches. The CDR3 is 14 amino acids. The CDR3 protein is CASKTSGGQETQYF. The CDR3 DNA is TGTGCCAGTAAGACTAGCGGGGGTCAAGAGACCCAGTACTTC.

This clone was seen a few times. The J gene is TRBJ1-2, the V gene TRBV7-2; 7 bases map to TRBD1. Germline V lookup: CDR1 SGHTA, CDR2 FQGNSA. The length of the CDR3 is 15 residues. V lost 5 bases, J lost 8 bases, and 14 bases stayed unmatched. The CDR3 sequence is CASSPYLTGFRGYTF. The DNA of the CDR3 is TGTGCCAGCAGCCCTTACCTGACAGGGTTCCGGGGCTACACCTTC. Full variable domain (outside the CDR3, taken from reference TRBV7-2 and TRBJ1-2): GAGVSQSPSNKVTEKGKDVELRCDPISGHTALYWYRQSLGQGLEFLIYFQGNSAPDKSGLPSDRFSAERTGGSVSTLTIQRTQQEDSAVYLCASSPYLTGFRGYTFGSGTRLTVV.

J is TRBJ2-7 and V is TRBV15; tentatively, D is TRBD1 (5 bases). The CDR3 is 12 residues long. Germline assignment: CDR1 LNHNV and CDR2 YYDKDF (reference sequence). V gave up 5 bases and J gave up 3 bases, with 8 bases separating them. CDR3 protein: CATSQGFYEQYF. CDR3 nucleotide sequence: TGTGCCACCAGCCAGGGTTTCTACGAGCAGTACTTC.

The V and J genes are TRBV5-1 and TRBJ1-2; TRBD1 aligns across 7 bases. This CDR3 has 13 amino acids. Germline V gene lookup returns CDR1 SGHRS and CDR2 YFSETQ. Trimming removed 0 bases from V and 7 bases from J; junction bases left unmatched: 3. CDR3 residues: CASSLEGAPGYTF. The CDR3 DNA is TGCGCCAGCAGCTTGGAGGGGGCCCCTGGCTACACCTTC.

This rearrangement joins TRBV5-1 to TRBJ2-3; D is ambiguous. The germline V gene encodes CDR1 SGHRS and CDR2 YFSETQ. Trimming left V 2 bases short and J 1 base short, with 5 bases between. The CDR3 has 13 residues. Here the CDR3 DNA reads TGCGCCAGCAGCTTTACAGGCACAGATACGCAGTATTTT. Translation: CASSFTGTDTQYF.

This clone was seen only once. V gene TRBV11-3 combines with J gene TRBJ2-3; 11 nucleotides line up with TRBD2. Germline-derived CDR1 and CDR2 are SGHNT and YENEEA. The CDR3 sequence is 16 residues long. V was clipped by 1 base and J by 5 bases; unmatched bases: 5. In nucleotides, the CDR3 is TGTGCCAGCAGCTTAGTTAGCGGGGGGGCCATAGATACGCAGTATTTT. Protein sequence: CASSLVSGGAIDTQYF. Full variable domain (missing parts from reference TRBV11-3 and TRBJ2-3): EAGVVQSPRYKIIEKKQPVAFWCNPISGHNTLYWYLQNLGQGPELLIRYENEEAVDDSQLPKDRFSAERLKGVDSTLKIQPAELGDSAVYLCASSLVSGGAIDTQYFGPGTRLTVL.

By sample share, this clone is large. The CDR3 region has the DNA TGTGCCAGCAGTTTAGAAGGACAGTACACTGAAGCTTTCTTT. This translates into CASSLEGQYTEAFF. The rearrangement links TRBV28 to TRBJ1-1; D perhaps matches TRBD1 (6 bases). In germline, CDR1 is MDHEN, CDR2 SYDVKM. With 2 bases removed from V and 3 bases from J, the gap between germline ends came to 10 bases. CDR3 length: 14 amino acids.

J is TRBJ1-1 and V is TRBV5-4, with 8 nucleotides matching TRBD1. Germline assignment: CDR1 SGHNT and CDR2 YYREEE (reference sequence). The CDR3 spans 15 residues. V lost 0 bases, J lost 4 bases, and 5 bases stayed unmatched. The CDR3 bases are TGTGCCAGCAGCTTGGGGGCAGGGGGCTTCACTGAAGCTTTCTTT. It encodes CASSLGAGGFTEAFF.

This clone was counted a few times. The chain links TRBV4-3 to TRBJ1-2, with TRBD1 matching over 7 bases. With 0 bases clipped from V and 3 bases from J, the junction kept 1 base outside the gene matches. This CDR3 comprises 14 residues. CDR1 and CDR2 (germline): LGHNA, YSLEER. CDR3 sequence: CASSQEQGYYGYTF. Here the CDR3 DNA reads TGCGCCAGCAGCCAAGAACAGGGGTACTATGGCTACACCTTC.

The chain couples TRBV7-2 to TRBJ1-4; D unclear. CDR1 SGHTA and CDR2 FQGNSA come from the germline V gene. Trimming left V 6 bases short and J 2 bases short, with 13 bases between. The CDR3 sequence is 15 residues long. CDR3 loop: CASRSTAVTNEKLFF. As DNA, the CDR3 is TGTGCCAGCAGATCTACAGCGGTGACTAATGAAAAACTGTTTTTT.

The chain employs TRBV6-6 and TRBJ2-7; D is perhaps TRBD2 (6 bases). Germline V gene lookup returns CDR1 MNHNY and CDR2 SVGAGI (reference sequence). The germline V and J ends were trimmed by 6 bases and 2 bases, with 14 bases remaining between them. This CDR3 region has 14 residues. The CDR3: CASRLLASTYEQYF. The CDR3 nucleotides read TGTGCCAGCAGACTTCTAGCGAGCACCTACGAGCAGTACTTC.

This clone was counted only a few times. V is TRBV7-9 and J is TRBJ2-3, with 8 positions matching TRBD2. The germline V gene encodes CDR1 SEHNR and CDR2 FQNEAQ (reference sequence). CDR3 length: 15 amino acids. V shed 3 bases and J 3 bases; nucleotides not matched to a gene: 5. In DNA, the CDR3 is TGTGCCAGCAGCTTTGCGGGGGGCGGGACAGATACGCAGTATTTT. Its translation is CASSFAGGGTDTQYF.

This chain joins TRBV5-6 and TRBJ2-7, with 7 bases matching TRBD1. Trimming removed 3 bases from V and 2 bases from J; junction bases left unmatched: 5. Germline-derived CDR1 and CDR2 are SGHDT and YYEEEE. The CDR3 loop spans 14 amino acids. CDR3 sequence (DNA): TGTGCCAGCAGCTCCCGGGACAGAACCTACGAGCAGTACGTC. This translates into CASSSRDRTYEQYV.

The chain recombines TRBV7-2 with TRBJ2-7; D unresolved. There are 13 residues in the CDR3. Germline values: CDR1 SGHTA, CDR2 FQGNSA. The V and J ends lost 0 bases and 3 bases respectively, with 6 bases between them. The chain's CDR3 is CASSLATFYEQYF. The CDR3 nucleotides read TGTGCCAGCAGCTTAGCGACCTTCTACGAGCAGTACTTC.

This chain joins TRBV6-5 and TRBJ2-5; no clear D. CDR1 and CDR2 from the germline V gene are MNHEY and SVGAGI. V lost 6 bases, J lost 4 bases, and 12 bases lay in between. CDR3 length: 13 amino acids. The CDR3 DNA sequence: TGTGCCAGCAGGGTTCCGGGTAGAGAGACCCAGTACTTC. It translates to CASRVPGRETQYF.

The DNA of the CDR3 is TGTGCCAGCAGCTTGGGCGGGACTAGCTACGAGCAGTACTTC. Protein product: CASSLGGTSYEQYF. The gene calls are TRBV5-4 and TRBJ2-7; 8 positions agree with TRBD2. The junction had 2 bases not matched to a gene; V was cut back by 0 bases and J by 3 bases. CDR3 length equals 14 residues. Germline V gives CDR1 SGHNT, CDR2 YYREEE (reference sequence).